This T cell receptor beta chain was captured by sequencing in a study of OX40 agonist ivuxolimab in advanced cancers. Study context: Ivuxolimab, which patients received intravenously every 2 weeks, was dosed at 0.01 to 10 mg/kg.

Systemic immunosuppression or a history of autoimmune disease excluded patients. The CDR3 runs to 14 residues. Germline V gene lookup returns CDR1 KGHSH and CDR2 LQKENI. With regard to this clone: As yet, its antigen is unknown.

Study findings and constraints: In CD8+ T cells, expanded clones were on average more numerous than in CD4+.

Generated by immunoSEQ multiplex PCR, the TCRdb table keeps only in-frame clones and is missing some. This sample has around 70,000 clones, with approximately 83% found just once. The chain recombines TRBV18 with TRBJ2-5; D is unclear. The tail of the sequence fits TRBJ2-7 better, so the J call may be wrong. This receptor was identified in an adult with an advanced solid tumor such as melanoma, head and neck, liver or kidney cancer. This sample comprised CD4+ or CD8+ T cells sorted from blood, obtained in a trial of the OX40 agonist ivuxolimab. CDR3 DNA sequence: TGTGCCAGCTCACCACCGGGTAGCTCCTACGAGCAGTACTTC. Amino acid sequence: CASSPPGSSYEQYF.